Listed below are T cell receptor beta chains from one sample, sequenced in a study of regulatory T cells in long-lasting Graves disease. Each CDR3 protein is one row after TCRdb ran MiXCR on the multiplex PCR reads. This table has about 400,000 distinct CDR3 sequences, about 15% appearing once. This sample was shared with a second study, whose subject was T cells in Graves' hyperthyroidism and ophthalmopathy.

The material sequenced was peripheral blood mononuclear cells (PBMCs), taken at new diagnosis, from a patient treated with antithyroid drugs. These receptor sequences come from a woman aged 40 to 50 with Graves disease. CDR3s include the opening cysteine and the closing phenylalanine or tryptophan. Each record gives: D gene, J gene, clone size, V gene, CDR3 protein, CDR3 DNA. D genes are given only for firm matches. Size values are once, few and many counts, or a class for expanded clones, and some rows have none.

d_call: TRBD1
j_call: TRBJ2-7
clone_size: NA
v_call: TRBV24-1
cdr3_aa: CATSDNLGDSPYEQYF
cdr3_nt: TGTGCCACCAGTGATAATCTTGGGGACAGCCCCTACGAGCAGTACTTC

d_call: NA
j_call: TRBJ1-5
clone_size: NA
v_call: TRBV2
cdr3_aa: CASSVSRDQPQHF
cdr3_nt: TGTGCCAGCAGTGTTAGCAGAGATCAGCCCCAGCATTTT

d_call: NA
j_call: TRBJ2-1
clone_size: many
v_call: TRBV11-2
cdr3_aa: CASSLDTPPYNEQFF
cdr3_nt: TGTGCCAGCAGCTTAGATACGCCGCCGTACAATGAGCAGTTCTTC

d_call: TRBD2
j_call: TRBJ2-1
clone_size: NA
v_call: TRBV3-1
cdr3_aa: CASSLTSGRAGEQFF
cdr3_nt: TGTGCCAGCAGCCTGACTAGCGGGAGGGCTGGTGAGCAGTTCTTC

d_call: TRBD2
j_call: TRBJ2-1
clone_size: many
v_call: TRBV7-6
cdr3_aa: CASTVSEAGAYNEQFF
cdr3_nt: TGTGCCAGCACAGTTAGTGAAGCGGGAGCCTACAATGAGCAGTTCTTC

d_call: TRBD1
j_call: TRBJ2-2
clone_size: many
v_call: TRBV30
cdr3_aa: CAWSTTGLNTGELFF
cdr3_nt: TGTGCCTGGAGTACGACAGGGTTGAACACCGGGGAGCTGTTTTTT

d_call: TRBD1
j_call: TRBJ1-6
clone_size: NA
v_call: TRBV27
cdr3_aa: CASSPQGADNSPLHF
cdr3_nt: TGTGCCAGCAGTCCACAGGGGGCAGATAATTCACCCCTCCACTTT

d_call: NA
j_call: TRBJ1-6
clone_size: NA
v_call: TRBV12-3/TRBV12-4
cdr3_aa: CASSFSFGSPLHF
cdr3_nt: TGTGCCAGCAGTTTCTCCTTCGGGTCACCCCTCCACTTT

d_call: TRBD1
j_call: TRBJ1-1
clone_size: few
v_call: TRBV4-1
cdr3_aa: CASSQAVRGLGTEAFF
cdr3_nt: TGCGCCAGCAGCCAAGCGGTCAGGGGGCTCGGCACTGAAGCTTTCTTT

d_call: NA
j_call: TRBJ1-1
clone_size: many
v_call: TRBV2
cdr3_aa: CASILLGNTEAFF
cdr3_nt: TGTGCCAGCATCCTTCTGGGGAACACTGAAGCTTTCTTT

d_call: TRBD2
j_call: TRBJ2-1
clone_size: many
v_call: TRBV14
cdr3_aa: CASSQDGLARGYNEQFF
cdr3_nt: TGTGCCAGCAGCCAAGACGGACTAGCGCGAGGCTACAATGAGCAGTTCTTC

d_call: TRBD1
j_call: TRBJ2-7
clone_size: few
v_call: TRBV20-1
cdr3_aa: CSAIGQEISYEQYF
cdr3_nt: TGCAGTGCTATCGGACAGGAGATCTCCTACGAGCAGTACTTC

d_call: TRBD2
j_call: TRBJ2-7
clone_size: many
v_call: TRBV3-1
cdr3_aa: CASSAGLALYEQYF
cdr3_nt: TGTGCCAGCAGCGCGGGACTAGCTCTCTACGAGCAGTACTTC

d_call: NA
j_call: TRBJ2-3
clone_size: few
v_call: TRBV19
cdr3_aa: CASSAHTDTQYF
cdr3_nt: TGTGCCAGTAGTGCCCACACAGATACGCAGTATTTT

d_call: NA
j_call: TRBJ2-1
clone_size: few
v_call: TRBV15
cdr3_aa: CATSRAEDSYYNEQFF
cdr3_nt: TGTGCCACCAGCAGAGCGGAGGACTCCTACTACAATGAGCAGTTCTTC

d_call: NA
j_call: TRBJ1-5
clone_size: many
v_call: TRBV7-2
cdr3_aa: CASSLFAGTNQPQHF
cdr3_nt: TGTGCCAGCAGCTTATTTGCAGGGACCAATCAGCCCCAGCATTTT

d_call: TRBD1
j_call: TRBJ1-2
clone_size: NA
v_call: TRBV5-1
cdr3_aa: CASSSGTVGTNYGYTF
cdr3_nt: TGCGCCAGCAGCTCCGGGACAGTAGGTACTAACTATGGCTACACCTTC

d_call: NA
j_call: TRBJ2-3
clone_size: NA
v_call: TRBV20-1
cdr3_aa: CSASSARGTDTQYF
cdr3_nt: TGCAGTGCTAGTTCAGCCAGAGGGACAGATACGCAGTATTTT

d_call: TRBD1
j_call: TRBJ2-4
clone_size: few
v_call: TRBV7-9
cdr3_aa: CASSWTGGRNIQYF
cdr3_nt: TGTGCCAGCAGCTGGACAGGGGGAAGAAACATTCAGTACTTC

d_call: NA
j_call: TRBJ2-7
clone_size: NA
v_call: TRBV2
cdr3_aa: CASSEDRSSYEQYF
cdr3_nt: TGTGCCAGCAGTGAAGACAGGAGCTCCTACGAGCAGTACTTC

d_call: NA
j_call: TRBJ1-5
clone_size: many
v_call: TRBV6-5
cdr3_aa: CASRYLGGNQPQHF
cdr3_nt: TGTGCCAGCAGGTACCTTGGGGGCAATCAGCCCCAGCATTTT

d_call: NA
j_call: TRBJ2-1
clone_size: many
v_call: TRBV28
cdr3_aa: CASSLEAELNNEQFF
cdr3_nt: TGTGCCAGCAGTTTAGAGGCGGAATTAAACAATGAGCAGTTCTTC

d_call: TRBD2
j_call: TRBJ2-7
clone_size: NA
v_call: TRBV27
cdr3_aa: CASRSLRLAYSYEQYF
cdr3_nt: TGTGCCAGCAGATCGCTAAGACTAGCGTACTCCTACGAGCAGTACTTC

d_call: TRBD1
j_call: TRBJ2-7
clone_size: many
v_call: TRBV11-2
cdr3_aa: CASSPIRGLGEQYF
cdr3_nt: TGTGCCAGCAGCCCGATCAGGGGGCTAGGAGAGCAGTACTTC

d_call: NA
j_call: TRBJ2-6
clone_size: many
v_call: TRBV5-1
cdr3_aa: CASSLNVLSGANVLTF
cdr3_nt: TGCGCCAGCAGCTTGAATGTGCTCTCTGGGGCCAACGTCCTGACTTTC

d_call: NA
j_call: TRBJ2-7
clone_size: many
v_call: TRBV7-9
cdr3_aa: CASSLVGGYYEQYF
cdr3_nt: TGTGCCAGCAGCCTAGTAGGGGGATACTACGAGCAGTACTTC

d_call: TRBD1
j_call: TRBJ2-4
clone_size: NA
v_call: TRBV15
cdr3_aa: CATSARDSKNIQYF
cdr3_nt: TGTGCCACCAGCGCCCGGGACAGCAAAAACATTCAGTACTTC

d_call: NA
j_call: TRBJ1-1
clone_size: many
v_call: TRBV20-1
cdr3_aa: CSARGGGGGTEAFF
cdr3_nt: TGCAGTGCTAGAGGGGGCGGGGGGGGCACTGAAGCTTTCTTT

d_call: NA
j_call: TRBJ2-4
clone_size: many
v_call: TRBV2
cdr3_aa: CASSERSAQRYF
cdr3_nt: TGTGCCAGCAGTGAACGATCCGCCCAGCGGTACTTC

d_call: TRBD1
j_call: TRBJ2-7
clone_size: few
v_call: TRBV6-1
cdr3_aa: CASSEVGQDYEQYF
cdr3_nt: TGTGCCAGCAGTGAAGTAGGACAGGACTACGAGCAGTACTTC

d_call: NA
j_call: TRBJ2-1
clone_size: many
v_call: TRBV5-1
cdr3_aa: CASIGGREISNEQFF
cdr3_nt: TGCGCCAGCATCGGGGGGCGCGAGATCTCCAATGAGCAGTTCTTC

d_call: NA
j_call: TRBJ2-2
clone_size: many
v_call: TRBV11-3
cdr3_aa: CASSLRPAGELFF
cdr3_nt: TGTGCCAGCAGCTTAAGACCGGCCGGGGAGCTGTTTTTT

d_call: NA
j_call: TRBJ1-6
clone_size: many
v_call: TRBV28
cdr3_aa: CASSPPRVEPLHF
cdr3_nt: TGTGCCAGCAGTCCCCCCCGAGTGGAACCCCTCCACTTT

d_call: NA
j_call: TRBJ2-3
clone_size: NA
v_call: TRBV9
cdr3_aa: CASSVEWQGLDTQYF
cdr3_nt: TGTGCCAGCAGCGTAGAATGGCAGGGCTTAGATACGCAGTATTTT

d_call: NA
j_call: TRBJ1-6
clone_size: many
v_call: TRBV2
cdr3_aa: CASTERIGDNSPLHF
cdr3_nt: TGTGCCAGCACTGAACGTATCGGAGATAATTCACCCCTCCACTTT

d_call: TRBD2
j_call: TRBJ2-1
clone_size: many
v_call: TRBV10-3
cdr3_aa: CAIKGTSGSSSYNEQFF
cdr3_nt: TGTGCCATCAAGGGGACTAGCGGGAGCAGCTCCTACAATGAGCAGTTCTTC

d_call: NA
j_call: TRBJ2-7
clone_size: many
v_call: TRBV7-6
cdr3_aa: CASSRTPGHGPGEYF
cdr3_nt: TGTGCCAGCAGCAGGACGCCGGGACACGGACCGGGGGAGTACTTC

d_call: TRBD1
j_call: TRBJ1-2
clone_size: NA
v_call: TRBV6-1
cdr3_aa: CASRPGQLNSYGYTF
cdr3_nt: TGTGCCAGCAGACCGGGACAGCTTAACTCTTATGGCTACACCTTC

d_call: NA
j_call: TRBJ1-2
clone_size: many
v_call: TRBV12-3/TRBV12-4
cdr3_aa: CASSLIAGAGYTF
cdr3_nt: TGTGCCAGCAGTTTAATTGCAGGTGCTGGCTACACCTTC

d_call: NA
j_call: TRBJ1-1
clone_size: many
v_call: TRBV28
cdr3_aa: CASKEVNTEAFF
cdr3_nt: TGTGCCAGCAAGGAAGTGAACACTGAAGCTTTCTTT

d_call: NA
j_call: TRBJ1-1
clone_size: many
v_call: TRBV25-1
cdr3_aa: CASSAGMNTEAFF
cdr3_nt: TGTGCCAGCAGTGCAGGGATGAACACTGAAGCTTTCTTT

d_call: TRBD2
j_call: TRBJ2-1
clone_size: many
v_call: TRBV6-1
cdr3_aa: CASSDHPSGAYNEQFF
cdr3_nt: TGTGCCAGCAGTGACCACCCTAGCGGCGCTTACAATGAGCAGTTCTTC

d_call: TRBD1
j_call: TRBJ1-1
clone_size: many
v_call: TRBV12-3/TRBV12-4
cdr3_aa: CASSLLPGQGGEAFF
cdr3_nt: TGTGCCAGCAGTTTACTGCCCGGACAGGGTGGTGAAGCTTTCTTT

d_call: TRBD1
j_call: TRBJ2-4
clone_size: many
v_call: TRBV12-3/TRBV12-4
cdr3_aa: CASSPVWGKQGRGNIQYF
cdr3_nt: TGTGCCAGCAGTCCCGTTTGGGGGAAACAGGGGCGCGGAAACATTCAGTACTTC

d_call: NA
j_call: TRBJ1-4
clone_size: NA
v_call: TRBV5-6
cdr3_aa: CASSARSGEKLFF
cdr3_nt: TGTGCCAGCAGCGCGCGGAGTGGGGAAAAACTGTTTTTT

d_call: TRBD1
j_call: TRBJ2-1
clone_size: many
v_call: TRBV28
cdr3_aa: CASSPRARQGSSYNEQFF
cdr3_nt: TGTGCCAGCAGTCCCCGCGCGCGACAGGGAAGCTCCTACAATGAGCAGTTCTTC

d_call: TRBD2
j_call: TRBJ2-2
clone_size: many
v_call: TRBV9
cdr3_aa: CASSQGLETGELFF
cdr3_nt: TGTGCCAGCAGCCAGGGACTAGAGACCGGGGAGCTGTTTTTT

d_call: NA
j_call: TRBJ1-6
clone_size: NA
v_call: TRBV19
cdr3_aa: CASSTLLNYNSPLHF
cdr3_nt: TGTGCCAGTAGTACGTTACTAAACTATAATTCACCCCTCCACTTT

d_call: NA
j_call: TRBJ2-5
clone_size: many
v_call: TRBV7-2
cdr3_aa: CASSSFQETQYF
cdr3_nt: TGTGCCAGCAGCTCCTTCCAAGAGACCCAGTACTTC

d_call: TRBD1
j_call: TRBJ1-2
clone_size: many
v_call: TRBV2
cdr3_aa: CASRGWTGYGYTF
cdr3_nt: TGTGCCAGCAGGGGCTGGACAGGCTATGGCTACACCTTC

d_call: NA
j_call: TRBJ2-3
clone_size: many
v_call: TRBV6-2/TRBV6-3
cdr3_aa: CASSYRAGAADTQYF
cdr3_nt: TGTGCCAGCAGTTACCGGGCAGGGGCAGCAGATACGCAGTATTTT

d_call: NA
j_call: TRBJ2-2
clone_size: many
v_call: TRBV2
cdr3_aa: CARVKGAGTGELFF
cdr3_nt: TGTGCTCGAGTGAAGGGTGCGGGCACCGGGGAGCTGTTTTTT

d_call: NA
j_call: TRBJ2-1
clone_size: many
v_call: TRBV30
cdr3_aa: CAWRGGPSSYNEQFF
cdr3_nt: TGTGCCTGGAGAGGAGGGCCAAGCTCCTACAATGAGCAGTTCTTC

d_call: TRBD1
j_call: TRBJ1-2
clone_size: many
v_call: TRBV27
cdr3_aa: CASSSRDSLYGYTF
cdr3_nt: TGTGCCAGCAGTTCCCGGGACAGCCTCTATGGCTACACCTTC

d_call: TRBD1
j_call: TRBJ1-5
clone_size: many
v_call: TRBV24-1
cdr3_aa: CATSPGGAGQPQHF
cdr3_nt: TGTGCCACCAGCCCAGGGGGCGCGGGGCAGCCCCAGCATTTT

d_call: TRBD2
j_call: TRBJ2-5
clone_size: NA
v_call: TRBV2
cdr3_aa: CATSGLAIETQYF
cdr3_nt: TGTGCCACTTCGGGACTAGCGATCGAGACCCAGTACTTC

d_call: NA
j_call: TRBJ2-5
clone_size: few
v_call: TRBV29-1
cdr3_aa: CSVGTRETQYF
cdr3_nt: TGCAGCGTCGGGACCCGGGAGACCCAGTACTTC

d_call: NA
j_call: TRBJ2-3
clone_size: NA
v_call: TRBV20-1
cdr3_aa: CSGIGGGDTQYF
cdr3_nt: TGCAGTGGTATAGGGGGGGGAGATACGCAGTATTTT

d_call: NA
j_call: TRBJ2-1
clone_size: many
v_call: TRBV28
cdr3_aa: CASNSVGLNNEQFF
cdr3_nt: TGTGCCAGCAACTCCGTCGGACTAAACAATGAGCAGTTCTTC